In this sample, the clone carrying this T cell receptor (beta chain) turned up once. Its specificity is not known. TCRdb's table, derived via immunoSEQ multiplex PCR, lists solely in-frame clones and lacks some. The sample lists tens of thousands of clones, approximately 93% occurring once. CDR3 size: 17 residues. Germline V gene lookup returns CDR1 SGHTA and CDR2 FQGNSA. Trimming removed 1 base at V and 6 bases at J, with 22 bases between. The sample comes from a study of Tregs in tolerant kidney transplant recipients. Study-wide results and limits: Tregs expanded with activated donor B cells seemed most donor-specific.

Thawed PBMCs were FACS-sorted into unstimulated CD4+CD25+CD127- regulatory T cells, CD4+CD25- non-regulatory cells, CD4 and CD8 cells. This TCR was recovered from a human donor who received a combined kidney and bone marrow transplant. The chain recombines TRBV7-2 with TRBJ2-7, with no clear D. Sequenced here: CD4+ T cells from blood, sampled before the transplant. In nucleotides, the CDR3 is TGTGCCAGCAGCTTAGACACCCAAATTAGGAGCCGGAGCGAGCAGTACTTC. It is translated as CASSLDTQIRSRSEQYF. Drawing the rest from reference TRBV7-2 and TRBJ2-7, the complete variable domain is GAGVSQSPSNKVTEKGKDVELRCDPISGHTALYWYRQSLGQGLEFLIYFQGNSAPDKSGLPSDRFSAERTGGSVSTLTIQRTQQEDSAVYLCASSLDTQIRSRSEQYFGPGTRLTVT.